This TCR beta chain is from a study of blood T cell repertoires in COVID-19. Study summary: Material from acute and convalescent COVID-19 was sourced from the United States, Italy and Spain. T cells, B-cell-depleted T cells, or PBMCs supplied cDNA or gDNA.

Per the germline V gene, CDR1 is LGHDT and CDR2 is YNNKEL (reference sequence). Germline trimming cut 0 bases from V and 7 bases from J; bases unmatched to any gene: 4. The CDR3 consists of 15 residues. Authors' methods: Estimated nucleated cell counts came from reference gene primer amplification. Profiling relied on immunoSEQ multiplex PCR, and the TCRdb table lists in-frame clones only, not all of them. V and J calls and clone size are given by that table; D and trimming were obtained from the DNA. Among 170,000 or so clones listed, around four fifths were seen once. The sequenced sample was peripheral blood. This receptor was identified in a woman aged 55-69 years with acute or convalescent COVID-19. This sequence joins TRBV3-1 (or the pseudogene TRBV3-2) and TRBJ1-5; 9 bases match TRBD1. The CDR3 DNA is TGTGCCAGCAGCCAAGATCAACAGGGGGCGCAGCCCCAGCATTTT. As protein: CASSQDQQGAQPQHF.